A single sample gave rise to the 21 T cell receptor beta chains below, sequenced in a study of cytomegalovirus exposure and HLA in healthy donors. A multiplex PCR was run with 60 Vbeta primers and 13 Jbeta primers. Measured with immunoSEQ multiplex PCR; TCRdb has only the in-frame clones, and not every one. The sample contains more than 100,000 clones, just over 15% of which appear only once. Sequencing was performed on PBMCs. The receptors originated from a woman aged 18-29 years in good health and CMV-seronegative.

The chain has TRBV5-1 and TRBJ2-7, with TRBD2 matching over 8 bases. The CDR3 is 15 amino acids. Unmatched junction bases numbered 2, after V lost 0 bases and J lost 0 bases. Germline V gene data show CDR1 as SGHRS and CDR2 as YFSETQ. In nucleotides, the CDR3 is TGCGCCAGCAGCTTGGGCGGGGGGAGCTCCTACGAGCAGTACTTC. It specifies CASSLGGGSSYEQYF.

The chain recombines TRBV7-3 with TRBJ1-6, with 8 bases lining up with TRBD1. Germline V CDR1 and CDR2: SGHTA, FQGTGA. The CDR3 length is 15 residues. V trimming: 5 bases; J trimming: 9 bases; junction bases outside the gene matches: 9. In nucleotides, the CDR3 is TGTGCCAGCAGCCGAAACCAGGGGGCAGGTTCACCCCTCCACTTT. Protein sequence: CASSRNQGAGSPLHF.

The chain carries TRBV5-1 and TRBJ2-5; 13 nucleotides match TRBD2. The CDR3 has 17 amino acids. Germline assignment: CDR1 SGHRS and CDR2 YFSETQ. V trimming: 4 bases; J trimming: 2 bases; junction bases outside the gene matches: 8. The DNA of the CDR3 is TGCGCCAGCAGCCTCACTAGCGGGGGGGCTTGGCAAGAGACCCAGTACTTC. It yields the protein CASSLTSGGAWQETQYF.

This clone was detected only a few times. The chain joins TRBV28 to TRBJ2-1, with 9 bases lining up with TRBD2. Germline CDR1 MDHEN, CDR2 SYDVKM. V was clipped by 3 bases and J by 5 bases; unmatched bases: 5. The CDR3 extends over 15 amino acids. The CDR3 protein is CASSFRLAGNNEQFF. The CDR3 bases are TGTGCCAGCAGTTTTCGGCTAGCGGGAAACAATGAGCAGTTCTTC. The whole variable domain, remainder taken from reference TRBV28 and TRBJ2-1, is DVKVTQSSRYLVKRTGEKVFLECVQDMDHENMFWYRQDPGLGLRLIYFSYDVKMKEKGDIPEGYSVSREKKERFSLILESASTNQTSMYLCASSFRLAGNNEQFFGPGTRLTVL.

The chain links TRBV6-5 to TRBJ2-1; TRBD2 matches at 10 bases. The CDR3 is made up of 16 amino acids. Germline assignment: CDR1 MNHEY and CDR2 SVGAGI. The V and J ends lost 0 bases and 7 bases, in that order; junction bases with no gene match: 6. CDR3 sequence: CASSYSKREGRNEQFF. The DNA of the CDR3 is TGTGCCAGCAGTTACTCGAAGCGGGAGGGCCGTAATGAGCAGTTCTTC.

The count of this clone is one. The chain carries TRBV7-8 and TRBJ2-5, with D unresolved. This CDR3 is built from 14 residues. Germline loops: CDR1 SGHVS, CDR2 FQNEAQ. V was cut by 2 bases and J by 3 bases, with 10 bases left in between. CDR3 bases: TGTGCCAGCAGCTTAAGTTTTCGAGAAGAGACCCAGTACTTC. It specifies CASSLSFREETQYF.

V and J are TRBV18 and TRBJ1-2, with 7 nucleotides matching TRBD1. Germline V CDR1 and CDR2: KGHSH, LQKENI. The CDR3 runs to 16 residues. V shed 1 base and J 3 bases; nucleotides not matched to a gene: 8. The CDR3 region is CASSPRGTENHYGYTF. As DNA, the CDR3 is TGTGCCAGCTCACCACGGGGGACAGAGAATCACTATGGCTACACCTTC. Combining the CDR3 with reference TRBV18 and TRBJ1-2 gives the whole variable domain NAGVMQNPRHLVRRRGQEARLRCSPMKGHSHVYWYRQLPEEGLKFMVYLQKENIIDESGMPKERFSAEFPKEGPSILRIQQVVRGDSAAYFCASSPRGTENHYGYTFGSGTRLTVV.

This clone came up a few times. The chain employs TRBV4-2 and TRBJ2-1; TRBD1 matches at 11 bases. The germline CDR1 and CDR2 sequences are LGHNA and YNFKEQ. The CDR3 has 17 amino acids. V gave up 3 bases and J gave up 6 bases; unmatched junction bases: 10. CDR3 residues: CASSQRDPGTGGNEQFF. CDR3 in DNA: TGTGCCAGCAGCCAGAGAGACCCCGGGACAGGGGGCAATGAGCAGTTCTTC.

The chain has TRBV4-3 and TRBJ2-5, with 10 nucleotides matching TRBD1. V trimming: 0 bases; J trimming: 5 bases; junction bases outside the gene matches: 9. In germline, CDR1 is LGHNA, CDR2 YSLEER. The CDR3 has 17 residues. The CDR3 DNA is TGCGCCAGCAGCCAAGAGGGAGGGGGACAGGGGCTGGAGACCCAGTACTTC. Residues: CASSQEGGGQGLETQYF.

This clone was counted a few times. The V gene is TRBV2, the J gene TRBJ2-2, with 10 bases that match TRBD2. Germline CDR1 and CDR2: SNHLY and FYNNEI. Unmatched junction bases numbered 18, after V lost 4 bases and J lost 7 bases. This CDR3 is 19 amino acids long. CDR3 region: CASSVNLAGANDWGGELFF. In nucleotides, the CDR3 is TGTGCCAGCAGTGTTAATCTAGCGGGGGCCAATGACTGGGGCGGGGAGCTGTTTTTT.

This clone was counted a few times. The chain has TRBV19 and TRBJ1-2; maybe TRBD1 (6 bases). Trimming removed 5 bases from V and 7 bases from J, with 14 bases in between. CDR1 and CDR2 from the germline V gene are LNHDA and SQIVND (reference sequence). This CDR3 comprises 13 residues. The CDR3 nucleotides read TGTGCCAGTAGTTCCACAGGGACCCGTGGCTACACCTTC. Its protein product is CASSSTGTRGYTF.

The chain has TRBV5-1 and TRBJ2-3; D is possibly TRBD2 (5 bases). Trimming shortened V by 4 bases and J by 0 bases, and 15 bases separated the two germline ends. The length of the CDR3 is 16 residues. The V gene's germline CDR1 is SGHRS and CDR2 YFSETQ. The CDR3: CASSLEGTPSTDTQYF. CDR3 in DNA: TGCGCCAGCAGCCTCGAGGGTACGCCTAGCACAGATACGCAGTATTTT.

This clone qualifies as medium-sized. The V and J genes are TRBV6-1 and TRBJ1-4; D is undetermined. The V gene's germline CDR1 is MNHNS and CDR2 SASEGT. The CDR3 sequence is 18 residues long. The germline V and J ends were trimmed by 1 base and 5 bases, with 20 bases remaining between them. As DNA, the CDR3 is TGTGCCAGCAGTGAAGGGGTGGAGCGAAGGTACCGGAATGAAAAACTGTTTTTT. Protein sequence: CASSEGVERRYRNEKLFF.

This clone was found a few times. The chain couples TRBV28 to TRBJ1-3, with D perhaps TRBD1 (6 bases). Trimming shortened V by 6 bases and J by 3 bases, and 6 bases separated the two germline ends. CDR3 length equals 12 residues. Germline V gives CDR1 MDHEN, CDR2 SYDVKM. As DNA, the CDR3 is TGTGCCAGCAGGGACAGTGGAAACACCATATATTTT. Its translation: CASRDSGNTIYF.

As concerns this clone: Given the absence of the conserved phenylalanine or tryptophan at the CDR3 end, a read error is likely. The chain is built from TRBV30 and TRBJ1-2; D may be TRBD1 (5 bases). The CDR3 covers 14 residues. Germline lookup yields CDR1 GTSNPN and CDR2 SVGIG (reference sequence). V gave up 4 bases and J gave up 8 bases, with 20 bases separating them. The CDR3 region is CAWTFGQRMEGYTV. CDR3 nucleotide sequence: TGTGCCTGGACCTTCGGACAAAGGATGGAGGGCTACACCGTC.

This clone was detected only a few times. J is TRBJ2-7 and V is TRBV27; the D is unclear. This CDR3 spans 14 amino acids. The ends were cut back, 10 bases at V and 3 bases at J, with 19 bases in the middle. Germline V gene sequence: CDR1 MNHEY, CDR2 SMNVEV (reference sequence). Here the CDR3 reads CATHSASNLYEQYF. The CDR3 DNA is TGTGCCACCCACTCCGCCTCAAACCTCTACGAGCAGTACTTC.

To note about this clone: Distinct nucleotide sequences in the sample also encode this CDR3. The chain links TRBV6-5 to TRBJ1-1, with a possible D match to TRBD1 (5 bases). Per the germline V gene, CDR1 is MNHEY and CDR2 is SVGAGI. The length of the CDR3 is 14 residues. Trimming removed 0 bases at V and 4 bases at J, with 9 bases between. The CDR3 spells CASSYSRGGTEAFF. The CDR3 DNA reads TGTGCCAGCAGTTACTCGAGGGGAGGCACTGAAGCTTTCTTT.

V usage is TRBV6-5 and J usage is TRBJ2-7, with 16 bases matching TRBD2. Trimming removed 6 bases from V and 3 bases from J; junction bases left unmatched: 2. Germline assignment: CDR1 MNHEY and CDR2 SVGAGI. The CDR3 spans 15 residues. CDR3 protein: CASRGLAGGNYEQYF. The CDR3 DNA follows: TGTGCCAGCAGGGGACTAGCGGGGGGGAACTACGAGCAGTACTTC.

The chain combines TRBV6-1 with TRBJ2-7; 8 bases map to TRBD1. Germline V gene sequence: CDR1 MNHNS, CDR2 SASEGT. The CDR3 has 13 residues. V lost 7 bases, J lost 3 bases, and 5 bases stayed unmatched. CDR3 sequence (DNA): TGTGCCAGCAACCGGGACAGGCGCTACGAGCAGTACTTC. Translation: CASNRDRRYEQYF.

This clone has more than one count but fewer than ten. This sequence joins TRBV2 and TRBJ2-3, with 12 bases lining up with TRBD2. CDR3 length: 14 residues. Per the germline V gene, CDR1 is SNHLY and CDR2 is FYNNEI. Trimming removed 7 bases from V and 1 base from J; junction bases left unmatched: 0. In DNA form, the CDR3 reads TGTGCCAGCACTAGCGGGGGGGGCACAGATACGCAGTATTTT. This gives the protein CASTSGGGTDTQYF.

This chain links TRBV7-2 with TRBJ2-2; no clear D gene. The CDR3 extends over 14 amino acids. V was cut by 5 bases and J by 0 bases, with 7 bases left in between. Looked up from germline, CDR1 is SGHTA and CDR2 is FQGNSA. CDR3 sequence: CASSQIANTGELFF. In DNA, the CDR3 is TGTGCCAGCAGCCAAATAGCGAACACCGGGGAGCTGTTTTTT.